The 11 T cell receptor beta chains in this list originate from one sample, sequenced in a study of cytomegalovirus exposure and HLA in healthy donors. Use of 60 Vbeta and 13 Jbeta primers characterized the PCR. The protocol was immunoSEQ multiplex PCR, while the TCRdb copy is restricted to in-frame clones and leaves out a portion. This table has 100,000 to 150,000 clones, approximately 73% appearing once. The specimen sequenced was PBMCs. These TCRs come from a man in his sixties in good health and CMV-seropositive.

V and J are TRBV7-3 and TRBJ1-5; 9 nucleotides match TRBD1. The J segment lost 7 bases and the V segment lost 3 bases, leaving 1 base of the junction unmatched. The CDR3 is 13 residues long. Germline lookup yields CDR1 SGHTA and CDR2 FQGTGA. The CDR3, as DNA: TGTGCCAGCAGCTTGGACAGGGGACAGCCCCAGCATTTT. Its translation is CASSLDRGQPQHF. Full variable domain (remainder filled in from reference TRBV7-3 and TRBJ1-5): GAGVSQTPSNKVTEKGKYVELRCDPISGHTALYWYRQSLGQGPEFLIYFQGTGAADDSGLPNDRFFAVRPEGSVSTLKIQRTERGDSAVYLCASSLDRGQPQHFGDGTRLSIL.

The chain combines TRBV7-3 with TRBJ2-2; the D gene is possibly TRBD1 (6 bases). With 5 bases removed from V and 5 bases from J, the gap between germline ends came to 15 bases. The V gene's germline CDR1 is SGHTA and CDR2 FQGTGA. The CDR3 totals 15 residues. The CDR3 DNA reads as TGTGCCAGCAGCCACAGCGCCAGGGGAACCGGGGAGCTGTTTTTT. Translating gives CASSHSARGTGELFF.

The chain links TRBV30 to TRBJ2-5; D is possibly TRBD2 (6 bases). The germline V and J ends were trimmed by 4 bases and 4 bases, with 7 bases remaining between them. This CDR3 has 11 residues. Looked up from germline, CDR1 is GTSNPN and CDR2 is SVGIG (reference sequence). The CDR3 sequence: CAWKEGETQYF. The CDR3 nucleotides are TGTGCCTGGAAGGAGGGAGAGACCCAGTACTTC.

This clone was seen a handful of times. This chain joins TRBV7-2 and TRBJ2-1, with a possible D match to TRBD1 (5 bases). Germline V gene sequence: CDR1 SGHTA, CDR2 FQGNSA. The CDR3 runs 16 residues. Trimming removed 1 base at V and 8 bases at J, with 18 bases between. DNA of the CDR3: TGTGCCAGCAGCTTAGAGGGGCGGTCACACATCGATGAGCAGTTCTTC. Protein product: CASSLEGRSHIDEQFF.

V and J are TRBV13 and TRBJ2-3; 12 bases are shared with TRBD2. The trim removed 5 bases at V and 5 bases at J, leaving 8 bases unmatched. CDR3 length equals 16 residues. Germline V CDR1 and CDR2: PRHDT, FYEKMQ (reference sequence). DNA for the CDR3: TGTGCCAGCAGCCCCCTAGCGGGGGGGCCGGAAGATACGCAGTATTTT. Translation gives CASSPLAGGPEDTQYF.

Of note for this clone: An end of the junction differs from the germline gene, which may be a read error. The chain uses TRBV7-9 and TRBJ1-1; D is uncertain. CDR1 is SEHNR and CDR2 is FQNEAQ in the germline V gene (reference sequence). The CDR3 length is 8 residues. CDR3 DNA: TGTGCCAGCAGCCCCTTCGGTTTT. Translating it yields CASSPFGF.

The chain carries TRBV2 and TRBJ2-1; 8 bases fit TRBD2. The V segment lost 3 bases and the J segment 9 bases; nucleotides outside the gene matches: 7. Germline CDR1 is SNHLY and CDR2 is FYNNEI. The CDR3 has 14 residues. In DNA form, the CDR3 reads TGTGCCAGCAGTGAGGCCAGCGGGAGCGTTGAGCAGTTCTTC. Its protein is CASSEASGSVEQFF.

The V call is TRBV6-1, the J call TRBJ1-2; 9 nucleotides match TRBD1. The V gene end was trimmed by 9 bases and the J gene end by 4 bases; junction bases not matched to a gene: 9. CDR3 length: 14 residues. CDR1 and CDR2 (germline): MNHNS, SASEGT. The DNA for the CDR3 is TGTGCCAGTCTTATTGGGACAGGGATCTATGGCTACACCTTC. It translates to CASLIGTGIYGYTF.

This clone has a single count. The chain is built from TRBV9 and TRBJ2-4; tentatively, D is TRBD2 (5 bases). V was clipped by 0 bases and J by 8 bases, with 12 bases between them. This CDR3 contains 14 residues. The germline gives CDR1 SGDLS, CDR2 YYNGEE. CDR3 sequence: CASSVGGGRDIQYF. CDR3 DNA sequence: TGTGCCAGCAGCGTAGGAGGCGGGCGGGACATTCAGTACTTC.

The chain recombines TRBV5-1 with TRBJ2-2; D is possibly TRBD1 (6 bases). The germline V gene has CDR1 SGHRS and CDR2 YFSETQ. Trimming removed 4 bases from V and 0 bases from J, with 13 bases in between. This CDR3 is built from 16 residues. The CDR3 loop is CASSSTGTTNTGELFF. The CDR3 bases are TGCGCCAGCAGCAGCACCGGGACAACGAACACCGGGGAGCTGTTTTTT.

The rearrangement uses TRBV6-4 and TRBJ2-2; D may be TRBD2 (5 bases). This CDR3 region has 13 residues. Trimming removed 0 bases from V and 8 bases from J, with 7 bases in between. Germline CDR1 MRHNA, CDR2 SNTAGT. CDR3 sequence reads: CASSDSRGGELFF. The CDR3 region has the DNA TGTGCCAGCAGTGACTCCCGCGGGGGGGAGCTGTTTTTT.